The clone carrying this TCR beta chain has more than one count but fewer than ten. Its antigen is undetermined. These data come from a study of T cells in Graves' hyperthyroidism and ophthalmopathy. Study results and limitations: Clonotypes that were expanded in thyroid above 0.001 mostly appeared in blood too.

Isolation of PBMCs was performed on 8 to 10 ml fresh peripheral blood. It was RNA transcripts that yielded the amplified TCR beta CDR3 regions. TCR CDR3 regions were first amplified by RT-PCR with HTBI primers. One entry per CDR3 protein results from TCRdb running MiXCR on the multiplex PCR reads. Of about 360,000 distinct CDR3 sequences listed, less than 20% are singletons. The CDR3 totals 14 residues. The V gene's germline CDR1 is LNHDA and CDR2 SQIVND (reference sequence). The V and J ends lost 1 base and 3 bases respectively, with 10 bases between them. This receptor was identified in a woman aged 18-29 years with Graves' hyperthyroidism that later progressed to Graves' ophthalmopathy. This chain uses TRBV19 with TRBJ2-7; D possibly corresponds to TRBD2 (5 bases). Input material: blood. The CDR3 spells CASSIGLGGYEQYF. CDR3 nucleotide sequence: TGTGCCAGTAGTATAGGTCTTGGAGGCTACGAGCAGTACTTC.